This entry is about one T cell receptor (beta chain). Its specificity is unknown. Genomic DNA from each subset was divided evenly over several immunoSEQ plates. This table comes from immunoSEQ multiplex PCR, and its TCRdb copy is limited to in-frame clones, with some not included. The profile shows around 2.1 million clones, approximately 95% of them singletons. Donors, healthy HIV-negative adults, lacked recent acute infections or vaccinations. Naive CD45RA+ and memory CD45RA-negative subsets were split from CD4+ cells. The sample belongs to a study of shared clonotypes between healthy human individuals. Study results and limitations: Sampling included only blood; tissue repertoires likely differ.

Per the germline V gene, CDR1 is SGHVS and CDR2 is FNYEAQ. The CDR3 runs to 13 residues. Trimming left V 1 base short and J 5 bases short, with 8 bases between. The sample comprised naive CD4+ T cells sorted from blood. Subset indicated: CD45RA+ positively selected. The chain is built from TRBV7-6 and TRBJ2-5; D not resolved. This TCR derives from a young man in good health. As DNA, the CDR3 is TGTGCCAGCAGCTTAGTTGGGCTGGAGACCCAGTACTTC. As protein: CASSLVGLETQYF.